This T cell receptor (beta chain) was recovered during a study of blood T cell repertoires in COVID-19. Recruits, aged roughly 18 to 89 years, lived in roughly 22 US areas. Original methodology: Amplifying reference gene primers gave estimates of nucleated cell counts. Sequencing was performed with immunoSEQ multiplex PCR; in TCRdb, only in-frame clones are kept and a portion is missing. The D gene and trimming were derived from the DNA, and the V and J assignments and clone size from that table. The table records 210,000 or so clones, about 84% of them present only once. The trim removed 4 bases at V and 1 base at J, leaving 5 bases unmatched. This CDR3 region has 16 residues. The V gene's germline CDR1 is SGHRS and CDR2 YFSETQ.

The rearrangement links TRBV5-1 to TRBJ2-1; 10 bases are shared with TRBD2. This clonotype was obtained from a man between 60 and 75 years old who had recovered from COVID-19. Input material: PBMCs or T cells enriched from blood (not recorded which). CDR3 loop: CASSISGGTSYNEQFF. Written as DNA, the CDR3 is TGCGCCAGCAGCATTAGCGGGGGGACATCCTACAATGAGCAGTTCTTC.